What follows are 20 T cell receptor beta chains derived from one specimen sequenced in a study of identical twins. A single record per CDR3 protein comes from TCRdb applying MiXCR to the 5' RACE reads. The table has about 500,000 distinct CDR3 sequences, approximately 14% seen once. The same data also went into a second study, on yellow fever vaccine responses in identical twins.

Material: CD4+ T cells sorted from blood. These receptors were obtained from a woman aged 18-29 years in good health.

The V gene is TRBV6-5, the J gene TRBJ2-2; D unresolved. Deletions cut 2 bases from V and 2 bases from J, with 6 bases between. Germline V gene lookup returns CDR1 MNHEY and CDR2 SVGAGI. This CDR3 comprises 14 residues. The CDR3 sequence: CASSYVRNTGELFF. The CDR3 nucleotides are TGTGCCAGCAGTTACGTCCGAAACACCGGGGAGCTGTTTTTT.

The chain has TRBV27 and TRBJ1-2; 7 nucleotides agree with TRBD1. Trimming at V came to 6 bases and at J to 7 bases, leaving 14 bases not matched to a gene. The CDR3 has 15 amino acids. Per the germline V gene, CDR1 is MNHEY and CDR2 is SMNVEV (reference sequence). The CDR3, as DNA: TGTGCCAGCAGGGTGAAACAGGGGCCCGGGGGTGGCTACACCTTC. Residues: CASRVKQGPGGGYTF.

The chain joins TRBV19 to TRBJ2-1; D remains ambiguous. V lost 8 bases to trimming and J lost 8 bases, with 16 bases between them. The CDR3 totals 13 residues. In germline, CDR1 is LNHDA, CDR2 SQIVND (reference sequence). The CDR3 loop is CASSDPTEDEQFF. The CDR3 nucleotides are TGTGCCAGTTCGGACCCTACCGAGGATGAGCAGTTCTTC.

This clonotype has a handful of counts. The chain links TRBV20-1 to TRBJ2-7, with D perhaps TRBD2 (6 bases). Germline CDR1 DFQATT, CDR2 SNEGSKA (reference sequence). Trimming cost V 6 bases and J 2 bases, with 14 bases left between them. The CDR3 extends over 13 amino acids. The CDR3 region is CSARGGNPYEQYF. The CDR3 region has the DNA TGCAGTGCCCGGGGCGGGAACCCCTACGAGCAGTACTTC.

In DNA form, the CDR3 reads TGTGCCAGCAGCTTATTAAGGGACAGGGGGATTCGGAGGCAGTTCTTC. Residues: CASSLLRDRGIRRQFF. The V and J genes are TRBV7-9 and TRBJ2-1; 11 bases are shared with TRBD1. Losses at the gene ends were 2 bases for V and 12 bases for J; bases not matched to a gene: 12. CDR1 is SEHNR, CDR2 FQNEAQ, per germline (reference sequence). CDR3 size: 16 residues.

This chain uses TRBV7-8 with TRBJ2-5; TRBD2 matches at 8 bases. Germline V gives CDR1 SGHVS, CDR2 FQNEAQ. Trimming took 4 bases from V and 4 from J; bases not matched to a gene: 11. The CDR3 runs to 16 residues. The DNA for the CDR3 is TGTGCCAGCAGCTCGCGACTAGCGACGGGGCTAGAGACCCAGTACTTC. The encoded protein is CASSSRLATGLETQYF.

This clonotype was counted only a few times. V is TRBV27 and J is TRBJ1-1; D not certain. V lost 0 bases to trimming and J lost 1 base, with 12 bases between them. The germline V gene has CDR1 MNHEY and CDR2 SMNVEV (reference sequence). The CDR3 is 16 amino acids. CDR3 protein: CASSLSPQRWNTEAFF. Here the CDR3 DNA reads TGTGCCAGCAGTTTATCCCCACAGCGATGGAACACTGAAGCTTTCTTT.

The rearrangement joins TRBV7-9 to TRBJ1-1; no clear D. The CDR3 runs 12 residues. V lost 4 bases and J 6 bases, leaving 9 bases between the germline ends. CDR1 SEHNR and CDR2 FQNEAQ come from the germline V gene (reference sequence). In DNA form, the CDR3 reads TGTGCCAGCAGCTCGAAAACGGCTGAAGCTTTCTTT. Its translation is CASSSKTAEAFF. The full variable domain, in which reference TRBV7-9 and TRBJ1-1 provide the parts outside the CDR3, is DTGVSQNPRHKITKRGQNVTFRCDPISEHNRLYWYRQTLGQGPEFLTYFQNEAQLEKSRLLSDRFSAERPKGSFSTLEIQRTEQGDSAMYLCASSSKTAEAFFGQGTRLTVV.

The chain joins TRBV5-4 to TRBJ2-2; D possibly corresponds to TRBD1 (6 bases). CDR1 and CDR2 from the germline V gene are SGHNT and YYREEE (reference sequence). V was cut by 5 bases and J by 6 bases, with 23 bases left in between. This CDR3 has 17 amino acids. The CDR3 coding sequence is TGTGCCAGCAGACGTATAAAACAGGGTCAGGTGTCCGGGGAGCTGTTTTTT. It encodes CASRRIKQGQVSGELFF.

This clonotype appeared a few times. A much larger clonotype is one base distant, so this may be a read error. V is TRBV7-9 and J is TRBJ2-2, with 7 bases matching TRBD1. Unmatched junction bases numbered 3, after V lost 6 bases and J lost 5 bases. The CDR3 is made up of 13 amino acids. Germline values: CDR1 SEHNR, CDR2 FQNEAQ (reference sequence). In DNA form, the CDR3 reads TGTGCCAGCAGACTACAGGGGACCGGGGAGCTGTTTTTT. It translates to CASRLQGTGELFF.

This clonotype appeared a few times. The chain is built from TRBV5-1 and TRBJ2-1; tentative D call: TRBD2 (5 bases). In germline, CDR1 is SGHRS, CDR2 YFSETQ. The CDR3 is 16 residues long. V was clipped by 0 bases and J by 3 bases, with 13 bases between them. The CDR3 region is CASSLGPGIIYNEQFF. The CDR3 coding sequence is TGCGCCAGCAGCTTGGGGCCGGGAATAATCTACAATGAGCAGTTCTTC.

The rearrangement uses TRBV7-9 and TRBJ1-6, with 8 bases identical to TRBD1. Germline V gene sequence: CDR1 SEHNR, CDR2 FQNEAQ (reference sequence). Germline trimming cut 4 bases from V and 5 bases from J; bases unmatched to any gene: 4. The length of the CDR3 is 15 residues. CDR3 protein: CASSSRQGNNSPLHF. CDR3 nucleotides: TGTGCCAGCAGCTCTAGACAGGGGAATAATTCACCCCTCCACTTT.

In its sample, this clonotype was seen many times. This chain joins TRBV6-2 or TRBV6-3 and TRBJ2-5; no clear D gene. CDR3 length: 11 amino acids. Germline-derived CDR1 and CDR2 are MNHEY and SVGEGT. V dropped 6 bases and J dropped 5 bases, with 7 bases sitting between them. As DNA, the CDR3 is TGTGCCAGCAGCCCAGCGGAGACCCAGTACTTC. Its translation: CASSPAETQYF.

This sequence joins TRBV15 and TRBJ2-7, with a weak D call TRBD1 (6 bases). Germline values: CDR1 LNHNV, CDR2 YYDKDF (reference sequence). The CDR3 loop spans 13 amino acids. The V gene lost 2 bases and the J gene lost 1 base, with 6 bases spanning the gap. The CDR3 region is CATSRTGSYEQYF. The DNA of the CDR3 is TGTGCCACCAGCAGAACAGGGTCCTACGAGCAGTACTTC. Drawing the rest from reference TRBV15 and TRBJ2-7, the complete variable domain is DAMVIQNPRYQVTQFGKPVTLSCSQTLNHNVMYWYQQKSSQAPKLLFHYYDKDFNNEADTPDNFQSRRPNTSFCFLDIRSPGLGDTAMYLCATSRTGSYEQYFGPGTRLTVT.

This clonotype was counted between two and nine times. The chain is built from TRBV3-1 and TRBJ2-5; tentative D call: TRBD2 (6 bases). In germline, CDR1 is LGHDT, CDR2 YNNKEL (reference sequence). Trimming pared 0 bases from V and 4 bases from J, leaving 15 bases between. The CDR3 has 16 residues. As DNA, the CDR3 is TGTGCCAGCAGCCAAGATATACTAGCCGGTGGAGAGACCCAGTACTTC. This gives the protein CASSQDILAGGETQYF.

The V gene is TRBV11-3, the J gene TRBJ2-3; 8 bases agree with TRBD2. This CDR3 region has 15 residues. The germline gives CDR1 SGHNT, CDR2 YENEEA. The J segment lost 5 bases and the V segment lost 4 bases, leaving 8 bases of the junction unmatched. The CDR3 spells CASSSQRGPLDTQYF. The DNA of the CDR3 is TGTGCCAGCAGCTCCCAGCGGGGGCCATTAGATACGCAGTATTTT.

The rearrangement joins TRBV7-9 to TRBJ2-5; D may be TRBD2 (6 bases). Per germline, CDR1 SEHNR and CDR2 FQNEAQ (reference sequence). This CDR3 has 14 amino acids. Trimming took 3 bases from V and 0 from J, leaving 8 bases between them. The CDR3 spells CASSFRTNQETQYF. The CDR3 DNA reads TGTGCCAGCAGCTTCCGGACTAACCAAGAGACCCAGTACTTC.

The V gene is TRBV20-1, the J gene TRBJ2-4; D gene ambiguous. V lost 6 bases to trimming and J lost 7 bases, with 16 bases between them. This CDR3 is built from 13 residues. Germline-derived CDR1 and CDR2 are DFQATT and SNEGSKA (reference sequence). CDR3 residues: CSAVFRATNIQYF. The CDR3, as DNA: TGCAGTGCCGTTTTTCGGGCCACGAACATTCAGTACTTC.

This clonotype was found many times. The CDR3 coding sequence is TGTGCCAGCAGTTTTGGGCAGGGGATCCGCGAGCAGTACTTC. This encodes CASSFGQGIREQYF. This chain uses TRBV12-3 or TRBV12-4 with TRBJ2-7, with TRBD1 as a possible D gene (6 bases). V lost 3 bases and J 6 bases, leaving 15 bases between the germline ends. The CDR3 loop spans 14 amino acids.

This clonotype was observed a handful of times. The rearrangement uses TRBV7-3 and TRBJ2-1, with unresolved D. The CDR3 extends over 13 amino acids. Germline loops: CDR1 SGHTA, CDR2 FQGTGA. The V end lost 2 bases, the J end lost 3 bases, and 5 bases lay between the germline ends. Written as DNA, the CDR3 is TGTGCCAGCAGCTTATCCCACTACAATGAGCAGTTCTTC. Translation: CASSLSHYNEQFF. The full variable domain, in which reference TRBV7-3 and TRBJ2-1 provide the parts outside the CDR3, is GAGVSQTPSNKVTEKGKYVELRCDPISGHTALYWYRQSLGQGPEFLIYFQGTGAADDSGLPNDRFFAVRPEGSVSTLKIQRTERGDSAVYLCASSLSHYNEQFFGPGTRLTVL.